What follows are 29 T cell receptor beta chains derived from one specimen sequenced in a study of regulatory T cells in long-lasting Graves disease. For TCR beta, libraries came from iRepertoire HTBI primers and Arm-PCR of CDR3 regions. TCRdb ran MiXCR on the multiplex PCR reads and lists one entry per CDR3 protein. Altogether 250,000 or so distinct CDR3 sequences are present, 20% being singletons, with the ten largest covering approximately 14%. Time point denoted: newly diagnosed GD, antithyroid drugs for less than 3 months. PBMC-derived RNA was used for the TCR library. Sequenced material: peripheral blood mononuclear cells (PBMCs), taken at new diagnosis, from a patient treated with antithyroid drugs. These receptors were taken from a female donor with Graves disease.

The sample holds a few counts of this clonotype. In DNA form, the CDR3 reads TGTGCTAGTGGTTTGGTACGTTATGGCTACACCTTC. Its protein is CASGLVRYGYTF. The chain is built from TRBV12-5 and TRBJ1-2; D not certain. V dropped 0 bases and J dropped 5 bases, with 4 bases sitting between them. The CDR3 is 12 amino acids. Per germline, CDR1 LGHNT and CDR2 FRNRAP.

This clonotype has at least ten counts. J is TRBJ2-4 and V is TRBV6-2 or TRBV6-3; 8 positions match TRBD2. The CDR3 loop spans 17 amino acids. The germline CDR1 and CDR2 sequences are MNHEY and SVGEGT. V lost 0 bases to trimming and J lost 1 base; unmatched junction nucleotides: 5. This CDR3 is CASSYSYGGGAKNIQYF. The DNA for the CDR3 is TGTGCCAGCAGTTACTCTTACGGGGGGGGGGCCAAAAACATTCAGTACTTC.

This clonotype was recorded at least ten times. The V and J genes are TRBV11-2 and TRBJ2-3, with D possibly TRBD2 on 6 matching bases. This CDR3 contains 17 residues. Germline values: CDR1 SGHAT, CDR2 FQNNGV. Trimming took off 3 bases at V and 3 bases at J, with 19 bases between the two ends. The CDR3 protein is CASSFRIETSRTDTQYF. In nucleotides, the CDR3 is TGTGCCAGCAGCTTTAGGATTGAGACTAGTCGTACAGATACGCAGTATTTT. Based on the CDR3 plus reference TRBV11-2 and TRBJ2-3, the full variable domain is EAGVAQSPRYKIIEKRQSVAFWCNPISGHATLYWYQQILGQGPKLLIQFQNNGVVDDSQLPKDRFSAERLKGVDSTLKIQPAKLEDSAVYLCASSFRIETSRTDTQYFGPGTRLTVL.

The chain uses TRBV15 and TRBJ2-3; tentatively, D is TRBD1 (7 bases). V gave up 4 bases and J gave up 4 bases, with 12 bases separating them. Germline V gene sequence: CDR1 LNHNV, CDR2 YYDKDF (reference sequence). This CDR3 comprises 14 residues. CDR3 sequence reads: CATSTGGQSDTQYF. The DNA of the CDR3 is TGTGCCACCAGCACAGGGGGGCAGTCAGATACGCAGTATTTT.

This clonotype has a count of ten or more. This chain uses TRBV7-2 with TRBJ1-3, with TRBD1 identical over 10 bases. Trimming removed 1 base from V and 4 bases from J; junction bases left unmatched: 4. In germline, CDR1 is SGHTA, CDR2 FQGNSA. The CDR3 sequence is 16 residues long. CDR3 sequence: CASSLEGTGAGNTIYF. CDR3 bases: TGTGCCAGCAGCTTAGAGGGGACAGGGGCCGGAAACACCATATATTTT. The whole variable domain, filled in from reference TRBV7-2 and TRBJ1-3, reads GAGVSQSPSNKVTEKGKDVELRCDPISGHTALYWYRQSLGQGLEFLIYFQGNSAPDKSGLPSDRFSAERTGGSVSTLTIQRTQQEDSAVYLCASSLEGTGAGNTIYFGEGSWLTVV.

This clonotype was seen many times. The chain links TRBV7-9 to TRBJ2-1; tentatively, D is TRBD2 (5 bases). V gave up 10 bases and J gave up 4 bases, with 11 bases separating them. The CDR3 is made up of 12 amino acids. Germline-derived CDR1 and CDR2 are SEHNR and FQNEAQ (reference sequence). The CDR3 sequence: CATEGTYNEQFF. CDR3 in DNA: TGTGCCACCGAGGGAACATACAATGAGCAGTTCTTC.

The chain carries TRBV9 and TRBJ1-1; D gene ambiguous. Trimming cost V 3 bases and J 4 bases, with 10 bases left between them. CDR1 is SGDLS, CDR2 YYNGEE, per germline. The CDR3 contains 13 residues. In nucleotides, the CDR3 is TGTGCCAGCAGCGCCCTAGGGAGCACTGAAGCTTTCTTT. Translation gives CASSALGSTEAFF.

This clonotype was seen at least ten times. The chain couples TRBV6-1 to TRBJ2-3, with 7 nucleotides matching TRBD2. The CDR3 covers 13 residues. V shed 8 bases, J shed 9 bases, and the junction held 11 bases outside the gene matches. CDR1 is MNHNS, CDR2 SASEGT, per germline. CDR3 in amino acids: CASSKERGQTQYF. DNA for the CDR3: TGTGCCAGCTCGAAAGAGCGGGGCCAGACGCAGTATTTT.

In regard to this clonotype: A much larger clonotype is one base distant, so this may be a read error. This is likely a read error, given that the CDR3 carries no conserved phenylalanine or tryptophan at its end. The rearrangement links TRBV6-2 or TRBV6-3 to TRBJ2-5; no definite D call. The J call may be incorrect, as the DNA end agrees better with TRBJ2-1. Germline V gene sequence: CDR1 MNHEY, CDR2 SVGEGT. CDR3 size: 13 residues. In DNA form, the CDR3 reads TGTGCCAGCAGATTCGGTGCTCAGGCGGAGCAGTTCTCC. Translated: CASRFGAQAEQFS.

This clonotype was found many times. The chain has TRBV4-1 and TRBJ2-5, with a possible D match to TRBD2 (6 bases). CDR3 size: 14 residues. The V gene's germline CDR1 is MGHRA and CDR2 YSYEKL. Trimming took 0 bases from V and 2 from J, leaving 7 bases between them. The CDR3 loop reads CASSQERGQETQYF. CDR3 DNA sequence: TGCGCCAGCAGCCAAGAACGGGGGCAAGAGACCCAGTACTTC.

This clonotype has a count of ten or more. V is TRBV6-2 or TRBV6-3 and J is TRBJ2-5; D remains ambiguous. Germline CDR1 MNHEY, CDR2 SVGEGT. V was cut by 2 bases and J by 3 bases, with 4 bases left in between. This CDR3 is built from 12 residues. The CDR3 DNA is TGTGCCAGCAGTTACGCCGAAGAGACCCAGTACTTC. It encodes CASSYAEETQYF.

This clonotype was seen repeatedly, ten times or more. This sequence joins TRBV5-1 and TRBJ2-1; 9 bases match TRBD1. Trimming took 4 bases from V and 6 from J; bases not matched to a gene: 11. Germline CDR1 SGHRS, CDR2 YFSETQ. There are 16 residues in the CDR3. CDR3 nucleotide sequence: TGCGCCAGCAGCCCACTACAGGGGGCCATCGGCAATGAGCAGTTCTTC. This gives the protein CASSPLQGAIGNEQFF.

The rearrangement joins TRBV7-9 to TRBJ1-1; 8 nucleotides agree with TRBD1. The V segment lost 6 bases and the J segment 5 bases; nucleotides outside the gene matches: 8. The CDR3 length is 14 residues. CDR1 is SEHNR and CDR2 is FQNEAQ in the germline V gene (reference sequence). CDR3: CASSPTGAGTEAFF. CDR3 in DNA: TGTGCCAGCAGTCCGACAGGGGCTGGGACTGAAGCTTTCTTT.

This clonotype has ten or more counts. This chain uses TRBV7-6 with TRBJ2-2, with TRBD2 matching 7 bases. This CDR3 comprises 16 residues. Germline CDR1 SGHVS, CDR2 FNYEAQ. V lost 3 bases to trimming and J lost 5 bases; unmatched junction nucleotides: 9. This CDR3 reads CASSLVASGVTGELFF. The CDR3 bases are TGTGCCAGCAGCTTGGTGGCTAGCGGAGTTACCGGGGAGCTGTTTTTT.

This clonotype was seen more than once but under ten times. The V call is TRBV10-2, the J call TRBJ2-1; 8 nucleotides match TRBD2. Germline CDR1 WSHSY, CDR2 SAAADI. The CDR3 consists of 14 residues. Trimming at V came to 0 bases and at J to 10 bases, leaving 5 bases not matched to a gene. The CDR3 reads CASSESVGGEEQFF. CDR3 nucleotides: TGCGCCAGCAGTGAGTCAGTCGGGGGGGAGGAGCAGTTCTTC.

This clonotype was recorded a few times. The chain carries TRBV11-2 and TRBJ1-2, with a weak D call TRBD1 (5 bases). Germline values: CDR1 SGHAT, CDR2 FQNNGV. With 0 bases removed from V and 3 bases from J, the gap between germline ends came to 20 bases. There are 18 residues in the CDR3. CDR3 protein: CASSLEVLLGPPYYGYTF. In DNA, the CDR3 is TGTGCCAGCAGCTTAGAAGTCCTTCTGGGGCCGCCTTACTATGGCTACACCTTC.

This clonotype was found many times. V usage is TRBV20-1 and J usage is TRBJ1-2; D not certain. Trimming left V 5 bases short and J 10 bases short, with 23 bases between. Germline V gene lookup returns CDR1 DFQATT and CDR2 SNEGSKA (reference sequence). The CDR3 totals 14 residues. The CDR3: CSAWRARREPDYTF. CDR3 in DNA: TGCAGTGCTTGGCGGGCCCGGCGAGAGCCTGACTACACCTTC.

With regard to this clonotype: This may stem from a read error, because a much larger clone lies one nucleotide away. The CDR3 nucleotides are TGTGCCAGCTTACCGCAGGACACCCGGGACAGGGAGGTCTTC. Translation gives CASLPQDTRDREVF. This rearrangement joins TRBV18 to TRBJ2-1; 9 bases are a match to TRBD1. Germline V gene lookup returns CDR1 KGHSH and CDR2 LQKENI. This CDR3 region has 14 residues.

This clonotype was observed at least ten times. The chain employs TRBV12-3 or TRBV12-4 and TRBJ2-4, with 11 bases lining up with TRBD2. The CDR3 consists of 16 residues. V lost 3 bases and J lost 6; bases outside the gene matches: 7. DNA of the CDR3: TGTGCCAGCAGTTTCCCTCGGACTAGCGGGCCAAACATTCAGTACTTC. It translates to CASSFPRTSGPNIQYF.

This clonotype was observed many times. The chain recombines TRBV12-3 or TRBV12-4 with TRBJ1-1, with 7 bases that match TRBD1. This CDR3 contains 14 residues. V lost 0 bases to trimming and J lost 5 bases; unmatched junction nucleotides: 3. The CDR3 reads CASSLAGGNTEAFF. The CDR3 region has the DNA TGTGCCAGCAGTTTAGCAGGGGGCAATACTGAAGCTTTCTTT.

The sample holds a few counts of this clonotype. One end of the junction is discordant with germline, which a read error may explain. The rearrangement joins TRBV11-1 to TRBJ2-7; the D gene is possibly TRBD2 (5 bases). In germline, CDR1 is SGHAT, CDR2 FQDESV (reference sequence). The CDR3 consists of 16 residues. Here the CDR3 reads CASSQEEGSGSYEQYF. As DNA, the CDR3 is TGCGCCAGCAGCCAAGAGGAAGGCTCGGGGTCCTACGAGCAGTACTTC.

This clonotype was observed many times. The rearrangement uses TRBV7-2 and TRBJ2-2, with D uncertain. The CDR3 has 16 residues. CDR1 and CDR2 (germline): SGHTA, FQGNSA. Trimming removed 5 bases from V and 1 base from J, with 14 bases in between. CDR3 nucleotide sequence: TGTGCCAGCAGCAACTTAGTATTTCAGAACACCGGGGAGCTGTTTTTT. Its protein is CASSNLVFQNTGELFF. The entire variable domain, with the rest obtained from reference TRBV7-2 and TRBJ2-2, is as follows: GAGVSQSPSNKVTEKGKDVELRCDPISGHTALYWYRQSLGQGLEFLIYFQGNSAPDKSGLPSDRFSAERTGGSVSTLTIQRTQQEDSAVYLCASSNLVFQNTGELFFGEGSRLTVL.

This clonotype showed up just a few times. At one end the junction does not follow the germline gene, possibly because of a read error. This chain connects TRBV5-5 to TRBJ2-2, with unresolved D. The CDR3 consists of 17 residues. Germline-derived CDR1 and CDR2 are SGHKS and YYEKEE (reference sequence). CDR3 nucleotide sequence: TGCGCCAGCAGCCAAAGAATCGGCCTTTTAAACACCGGGGAGCTGTTTTTT. Residues: CASSQRIGLLNTGELFF.

Details on this clonotype: No conserved phenylalanine or tryptophan ends this CDR3, so it is likely a read error. The chain uses TRBV7-2 and TRBJ2-1; possible D gene TRBD1, 5 bases. Germline V lookup: CDR1 SGHTA, CDR2 FQGNSA. Trimming took off 0 bases at V and 6 bases at J, with 6 bases between the two ends. This CDR3 region has 13 residues. The CDR3, as DNA: TGTGCCAGCAGCTTAGCAGGGGTCAATGAGCAGTTCTCC. Translated: CASSLAGVNEQFS.

Only one count was recorded for this clonotype. Just one base apart from a much larger clone, this may be a read error. The conserved final phenylalanine or tryptophan is absent from the CDR3, which likely points to a read error. The V call is TRBV7-9, the J call TRBJ1-2, with TRBD1 matching over 8 bases. Germline V gene sequence: CDR1 SEHNR, CDR2 FQNEAQ (reference sequence). The CDR3 runs 14 residues. Trimming took 2 bases from V and 3 from J; bases not matched to a gene: 2. The CDR3 coding sequence is TGTGCCAGCAGCTTAACGACAGGGGACTATGGCTACACCTCC. Translating it yields CASSLTTGDYGYTS.

The V gene is TRBV6-5, the J gene TRBJ1-1; 7 bases map to TRBD1. V was clipped by 2 bases and J by 0 bases; unmatched bases: 3. The CDR3 sequence is 15 residues long. Looked up from germline, CDR1 is MNHEY and CDR2 is SVGAGI. The DNA of the CDR3 is TGTGCCAGCAGTTACCGGGACAGACTGAACACTGAAGCTTTCTTT. Its translation is CASSYRDRLNTEAFF.

This clonotype was counted ten times or more. The chain employs TRBV9 and TRBJ1-1; D unresolved. The germline gives CDR1 SGDLS, CDR2 YYNGEE. This CDR3 region has 16 residues. Trimming stripped 3 bases from V and 1 base from J, with 16 bases between. CDR3 protein: CASSERPLPGNTEAFF. CDR3 DNA: TGTGCCAGCAGCGAAAGGCCTCTACCAGGGAACACTGAAGCTTTCTTT.

As regards this clonotype: The junction differs from germline at one of its ends, possibly a read error. The chain links TRBV5-1 to TRBJ2-7, with 11 bases fitting TRBD2. From germline, CDR1 is SGHRS and CDR2 YFSETQ. The CDR3 runs to 15 residues. The CDR3 loop reads CASSLALAGDHEQYF. CDR3 DNA sequence: TGTGCCAGCAGCTTAGCACTAGCGGGAGACCACGAGCAGTACTTC. Full variable domain (outside the CDR3, taken from reference TRBV5-1 and TRBJ2-7): KAGVTQTPRYLIKTRGQQVTLSCSPISGHRSVSWYQQTPGQGLQFLFEYFSETQRNKGNFPGRFSGRQFSNSRSEMNVSTLELGDSALYLCASSLALAGDHEQYFGPGTRLTVT.

This clonotype was observed at least ten times. V is TRBV12-3 or TRBV12-4 and J is TRBJ2-1, with 8 bases aligning to TRBD2. V lost 3 bases, J lost 3 bases, and 4 bases stayed unmatched. The CDR3 has 15 amino acids. CDR3 sequence (DNA): TGTGCCAGCAGTTTCGGTAGCGGGATCTACAATGAGCAGTTCTTC. Protein sequence: CASSFGSGIYNEQFF.